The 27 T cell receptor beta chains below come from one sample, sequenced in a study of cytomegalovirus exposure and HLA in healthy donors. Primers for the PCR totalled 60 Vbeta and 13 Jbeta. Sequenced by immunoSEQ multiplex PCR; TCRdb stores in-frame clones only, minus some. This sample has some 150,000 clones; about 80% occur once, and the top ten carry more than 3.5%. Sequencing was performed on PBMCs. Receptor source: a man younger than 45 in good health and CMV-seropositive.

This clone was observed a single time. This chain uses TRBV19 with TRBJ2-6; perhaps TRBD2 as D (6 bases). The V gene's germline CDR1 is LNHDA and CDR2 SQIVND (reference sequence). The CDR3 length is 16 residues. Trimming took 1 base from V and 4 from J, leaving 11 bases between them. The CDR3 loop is CASSIVGGNGANVLTF. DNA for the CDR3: TGTGCCAGTAGTATAGTTGGAGGGAACGGGGCCAACGTCCTGACTTTC.

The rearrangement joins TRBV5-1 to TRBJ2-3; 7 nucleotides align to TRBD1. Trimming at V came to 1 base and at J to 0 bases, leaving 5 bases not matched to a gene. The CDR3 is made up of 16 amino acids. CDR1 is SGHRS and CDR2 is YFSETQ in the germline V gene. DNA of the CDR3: TGCGCCAGCAGCTTGAGCACAGGGGCAAGCACAGATACGCAGTATTTT. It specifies CASSLSTGASTDTQYF.

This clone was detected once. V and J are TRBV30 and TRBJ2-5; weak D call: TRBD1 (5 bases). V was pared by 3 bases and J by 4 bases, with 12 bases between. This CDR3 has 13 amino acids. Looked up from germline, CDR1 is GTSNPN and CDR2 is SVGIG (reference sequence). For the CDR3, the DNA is TGTGCCTGGAGCATAGGGGCAGGAGAGACCCAGTACTTC. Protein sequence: CAWSIGAGETQYF.

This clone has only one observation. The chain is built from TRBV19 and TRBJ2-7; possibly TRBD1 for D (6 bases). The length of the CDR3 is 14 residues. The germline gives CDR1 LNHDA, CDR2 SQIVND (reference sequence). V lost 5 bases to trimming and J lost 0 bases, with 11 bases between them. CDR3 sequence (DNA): TGTGCCAGTAGTCTCGGGGACATCTCCTACGAGCAGTACTTC. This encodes CASSLGDISYEQYF.

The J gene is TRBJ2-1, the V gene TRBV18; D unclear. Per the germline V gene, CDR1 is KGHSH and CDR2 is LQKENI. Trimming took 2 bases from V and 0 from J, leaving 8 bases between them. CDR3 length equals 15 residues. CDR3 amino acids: CASSPGLDSYNEQFF. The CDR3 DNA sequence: TGTGCCAGCTCACCAGGCCTAGACTCCTACAATGAGCAGTTCTTC.

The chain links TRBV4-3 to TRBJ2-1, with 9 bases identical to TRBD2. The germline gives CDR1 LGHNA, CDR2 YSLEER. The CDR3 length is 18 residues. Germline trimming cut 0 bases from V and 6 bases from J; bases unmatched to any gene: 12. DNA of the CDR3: TGCGCCAGCAGCCAAGATAGTCCCGGGACTAGCCTCCGCAATGAGCAGTTCTTC. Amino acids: CASSQDSPGTSLRNEQFF.

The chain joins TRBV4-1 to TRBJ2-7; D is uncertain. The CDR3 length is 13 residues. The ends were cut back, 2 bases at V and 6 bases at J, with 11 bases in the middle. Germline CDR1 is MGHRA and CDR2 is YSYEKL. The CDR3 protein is CASSQIPRGEQYF. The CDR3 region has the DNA TGCGCCAGCAGCCAAATCCCTCGAGGCGAGCAGTACTTC.

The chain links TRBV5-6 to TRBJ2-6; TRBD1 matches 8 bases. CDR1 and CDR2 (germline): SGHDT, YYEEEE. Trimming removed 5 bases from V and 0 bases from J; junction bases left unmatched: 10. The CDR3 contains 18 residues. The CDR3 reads CASSYSGGPSSGANVLTF. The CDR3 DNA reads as TGTGCCAGCAGTTATTCAGGGGGCCCTAGCTCTGGGGCCAACGTCCTGACTTTC.

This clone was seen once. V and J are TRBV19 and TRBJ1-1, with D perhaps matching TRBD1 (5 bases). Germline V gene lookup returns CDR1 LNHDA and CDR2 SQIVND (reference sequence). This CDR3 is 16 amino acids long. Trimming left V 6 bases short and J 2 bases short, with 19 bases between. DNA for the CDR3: TGTGCCAGTAGGGACGCCTGGGCGGGGCGAAACACTGAAGCTTTCTTT. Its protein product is CASRDAWAGRNTEAFF.

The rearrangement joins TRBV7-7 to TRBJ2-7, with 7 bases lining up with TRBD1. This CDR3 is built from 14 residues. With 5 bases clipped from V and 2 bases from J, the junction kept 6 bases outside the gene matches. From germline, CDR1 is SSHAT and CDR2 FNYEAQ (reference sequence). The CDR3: CASSPGTATYEQYF. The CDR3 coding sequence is TGTGCCAGCAGCCCCGGGACAGCGACCTACGAGCAGTACTTC. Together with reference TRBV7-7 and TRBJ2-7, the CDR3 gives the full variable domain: GAGVSQSPRYKVTKRGQDVTLRCDPISSHATLYWYQQALGQGPEFLTYFNYEAQPDKSGLPSDRFSAERPEGSISTLTIQRTEQRDSAMYRCASSPGTATYEQYFGPGTRLTVT.

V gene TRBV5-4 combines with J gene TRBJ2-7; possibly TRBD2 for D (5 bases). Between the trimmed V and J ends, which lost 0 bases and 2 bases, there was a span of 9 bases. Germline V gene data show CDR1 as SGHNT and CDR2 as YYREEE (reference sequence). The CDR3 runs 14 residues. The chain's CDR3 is CASSLGAGTYEQYF. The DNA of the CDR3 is TGTGCCAGCAGCTTGGGGGCGGGTACCTACGAGCAGTACTTC.

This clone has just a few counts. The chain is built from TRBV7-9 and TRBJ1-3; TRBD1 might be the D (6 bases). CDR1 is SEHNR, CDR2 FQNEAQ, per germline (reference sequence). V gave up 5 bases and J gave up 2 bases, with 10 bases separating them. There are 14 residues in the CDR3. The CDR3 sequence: CASSPGDPGNTIYF. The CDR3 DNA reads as TGTGCCAGCAGCCCAGGGGACCCTGGAAACACCATATATTTT.

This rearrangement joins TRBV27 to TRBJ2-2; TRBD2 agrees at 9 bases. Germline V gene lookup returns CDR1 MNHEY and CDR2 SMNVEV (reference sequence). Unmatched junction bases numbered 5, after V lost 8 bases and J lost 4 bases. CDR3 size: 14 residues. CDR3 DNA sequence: TGTGCCAGCTTCCGAGCGGGGGGCACCGGGGAGCTGTTTTTT. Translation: CASFRAGGTGELFF.

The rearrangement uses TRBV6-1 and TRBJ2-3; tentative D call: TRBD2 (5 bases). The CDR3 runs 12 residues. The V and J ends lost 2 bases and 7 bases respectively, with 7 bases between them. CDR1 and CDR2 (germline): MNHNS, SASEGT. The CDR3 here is CASSETSYTQYF. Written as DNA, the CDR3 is TGTGCCAGCAGTGAAACTAGTTATACGCAGTATTTT.

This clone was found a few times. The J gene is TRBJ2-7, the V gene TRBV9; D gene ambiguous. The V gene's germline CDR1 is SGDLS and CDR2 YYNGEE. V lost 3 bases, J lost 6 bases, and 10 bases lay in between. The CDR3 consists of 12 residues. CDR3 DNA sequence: TGTGCCAGCAGCGCCTCAGGCCCCGAGCAGTACTTC. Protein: CASSASGPEQYF.

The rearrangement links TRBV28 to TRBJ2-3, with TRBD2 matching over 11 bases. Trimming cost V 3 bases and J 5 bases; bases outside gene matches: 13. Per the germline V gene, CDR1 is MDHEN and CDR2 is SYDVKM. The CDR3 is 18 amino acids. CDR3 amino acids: CASSFIPASGGRGDTQYF. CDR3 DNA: TGTGCCAGCAGTTTTATCCCGGCTAGCGGGGGGAGGGGAGATACGCAGTATTTT.

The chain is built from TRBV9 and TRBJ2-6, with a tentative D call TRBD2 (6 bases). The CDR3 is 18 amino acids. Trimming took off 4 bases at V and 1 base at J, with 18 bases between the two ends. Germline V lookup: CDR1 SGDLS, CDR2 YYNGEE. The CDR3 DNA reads TGTGCCAGCAGCCTATCCGTGGGGGGAGGTTCTGGGGCCAACGTCCTGACTTTC. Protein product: CASSLSVGGGSGANVLTF. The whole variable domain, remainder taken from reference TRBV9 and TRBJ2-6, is DSGVTQTPKHLITATGQRVTLRCSPRSGDLSVYWYQQSLDQGLQFLIQYYNGEERAKGNILERFSAQQFPDLHSELNLSSLELGDSALYFCASSLSVGGGSGANVLTFGAGSRLTVL.

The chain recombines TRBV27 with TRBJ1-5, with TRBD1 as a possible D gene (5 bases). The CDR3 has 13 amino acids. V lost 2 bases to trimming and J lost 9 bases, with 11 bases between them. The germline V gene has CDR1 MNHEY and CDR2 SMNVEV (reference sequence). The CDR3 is CASSLTGEGPQHF. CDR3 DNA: TGTGCCAGCAGTTTAACGGGGGAAGGGCCCCAGCATTTT.

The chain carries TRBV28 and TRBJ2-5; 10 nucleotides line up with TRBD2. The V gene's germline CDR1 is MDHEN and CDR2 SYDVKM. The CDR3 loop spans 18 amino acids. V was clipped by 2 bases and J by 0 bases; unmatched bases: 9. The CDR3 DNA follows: TGTGCCAGCAGTTTAGGGTCTAGCGGGGGCGGGTACCAAGAGACCCAGTACTTC. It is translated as CASSLGSSGGGYQETQYF. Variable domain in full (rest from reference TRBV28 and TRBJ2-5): DVKVTQSSRYLVKRTGEKVFLECVQDMDHENMFWYRQDPGLGLRLIYFSYDVKMKEKGDIPEGYSVSREKKERFSLILESASTNQTSMYLCASSLGSSGGGYQETQYFGPGTRLLVL.

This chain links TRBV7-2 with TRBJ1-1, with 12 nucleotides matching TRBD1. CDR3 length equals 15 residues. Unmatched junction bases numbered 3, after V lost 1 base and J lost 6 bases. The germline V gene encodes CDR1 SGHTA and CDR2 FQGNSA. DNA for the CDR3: TGTGCCAGCAGCTTAGGGGGACAGGGGGCCTCTGAAGCTTTCTTT. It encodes CASSLGGQGASEAFF. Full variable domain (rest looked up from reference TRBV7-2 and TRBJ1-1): GAGVSQSPSNKVTEKGKDVELRCDPISGHTALYWYRQSLGQGLEFLIYFQGNSAPDKSGLPSDRFSAERTGGSVSTLTIQRTQQEDSAVYLCASSLGGQGASEAFFGQGTRLTVV.

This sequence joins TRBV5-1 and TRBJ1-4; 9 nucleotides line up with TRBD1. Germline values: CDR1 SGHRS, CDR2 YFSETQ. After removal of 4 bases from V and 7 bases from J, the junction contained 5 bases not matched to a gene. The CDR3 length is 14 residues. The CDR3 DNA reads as TGCGCCAGCAGCCAGGACAGGGGAAGTGAAAAACTGTTTTTT. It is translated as CASSQDRGSEKLFF.

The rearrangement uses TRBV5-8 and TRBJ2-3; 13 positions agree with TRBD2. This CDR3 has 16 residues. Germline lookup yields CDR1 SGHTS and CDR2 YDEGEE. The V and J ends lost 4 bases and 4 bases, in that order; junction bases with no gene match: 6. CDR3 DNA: TGTGCCAGCAGCCAGGGACTAGCGGGGTACGCAGATACGCAGTATTTT. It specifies CASSQGLAGYADTQYF.

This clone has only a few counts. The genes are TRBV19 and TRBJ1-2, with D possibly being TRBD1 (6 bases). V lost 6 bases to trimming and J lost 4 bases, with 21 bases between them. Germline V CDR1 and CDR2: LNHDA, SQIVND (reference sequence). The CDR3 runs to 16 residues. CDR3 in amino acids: CASSPGTSTTGYGYTF. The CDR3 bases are TGTGCCAGTAGCCCAGGGACAAGCACAACGGGCTATGGCTACACCTTC. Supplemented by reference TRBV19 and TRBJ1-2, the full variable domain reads DGGITQSPKYLFRKEGQNVTLSCEQNLNHDAMYWYRQDPGQGLRLIYYSQIVNDFQKGDIAEGYSVSREKKESFPLTVTSAQKNPTAFYLCASSPGTSTTGYGYTFGSGTRLTVV.

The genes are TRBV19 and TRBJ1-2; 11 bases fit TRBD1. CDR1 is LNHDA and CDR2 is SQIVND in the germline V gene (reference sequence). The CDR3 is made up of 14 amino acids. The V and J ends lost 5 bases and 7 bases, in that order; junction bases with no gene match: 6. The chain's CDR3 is CASSAGTGGRGYTF. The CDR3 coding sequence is TGTGCCAGTAGTGCTGGGACAGGGGGACGTGGCTACACCTTC.

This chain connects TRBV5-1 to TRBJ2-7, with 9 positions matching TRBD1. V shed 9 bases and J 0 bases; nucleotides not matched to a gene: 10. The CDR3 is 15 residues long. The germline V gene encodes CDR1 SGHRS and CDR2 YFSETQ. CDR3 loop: CATTRGTGISYEQYF. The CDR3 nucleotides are TGCGCCACTACCCGGGGGACAGGGATCTCCTACGAGCAGTACTTC. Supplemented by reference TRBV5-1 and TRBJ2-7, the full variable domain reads KAGVTQTPRYLIKTRGQQVTLSCSPISGHRSVSWYQQTPGQGLQFLFEYFSETQRNKGNFPGRFSGRQFSNSRSEMNVSTLELGDSALYLCATTRGTGISYEQYFGPGTRLTVT.

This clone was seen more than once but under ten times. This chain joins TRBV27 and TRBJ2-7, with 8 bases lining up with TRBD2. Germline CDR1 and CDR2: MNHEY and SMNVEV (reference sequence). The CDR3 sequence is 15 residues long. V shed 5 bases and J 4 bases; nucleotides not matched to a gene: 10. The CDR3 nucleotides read TGTGCCAGCAGTCTAAGCCCGGGCGGGGGGTACGAGCAGTACTTC. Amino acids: CASSLSPGGGYEQYF.

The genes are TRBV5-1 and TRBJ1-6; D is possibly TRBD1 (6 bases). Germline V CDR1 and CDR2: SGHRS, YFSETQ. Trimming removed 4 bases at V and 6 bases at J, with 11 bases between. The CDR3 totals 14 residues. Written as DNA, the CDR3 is TGCGCCAGCAGCCCCGGACAGCCTAATTCACCCCTCCACTTT. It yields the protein CASSPGQPNSPLHF.